This entry concerns a single T cell receptor (beta chain). Antigen: not known. The data were obtained in a study of CD8+CD57+ T cells in acquired aplastic anemia. Turning to the study itself: Sorted CD4+ and CD8+ cell DNA averaged roughly 3 ug. Healthy donors averaged about 9.8 million reads for CD4+ cells. Regarding the study as a whole: The same twenty-nine CD8+ CDR3 sequences occurred in patients and in controls. Patients were compared with controls for CD8+ Simpson's diversity, and no significant difference emerged.

The ends were cut back, 5 bases at V and 1 base at J, with 9 bases in the middle. The CDR3 runs to 14 residues. The germline V gene has CDR1 MNHEY and CDR2 SMNVEV (reference sequence). Genomic DNA served as template for TCR beta VDJ and CDR3 profiling. MiXCR, applied by TCRdb to the reads, yields one record per CDR3 protein. The table shows under 200,000 distinct CDR3 sequences, with 50% to 75% occurring only once. The receptor was isolated from a human donor in good health. The sequencing sample was made of sorted CD4+, CD8+, or CD8+CD57+ T cells (not recorded which) from PBMCs. The chain employs TRBV27 and TRBJ1-5; D is ambiguous. CDR3 bases: TGTGCCAGCAGTCTAAGAGGAAGCAATCAGCCCCAGCATTTT. This translates into CASSLRGSNQPQHF.